Described below is a single T cell receptor (beta chain) sequence and its context. It has no known antigen specificity. Per-nucleotide qualities are absent, and no much larger clonotype sits a single base away. The same CDR3 can be traced to other DNA sequences in this sample. The entry originates in a study of Ad26.COV2.S vaccination and SARS-CoV-2 variants (dated by TCRdb to the early 2020s). The study in broad terms: Donors in the vaccine arm were drawn from COV1001, a phase I-IIa trial of Ad26.COV2.S in healthy adults that was multicentre, randomized, double-blind and placebo-controlled. Ad26.COV2.S was administered intramuscularly at 5 x 10^10 or 1 x 10^11 viral particles, either as a single shot or as two shots given 56 days apart. The specificity and breadth of SARS-CoV-2-reactive T cell receptors after Ad26.COV2.S vaccination were assessed by TCRbeta repertoire sequencing. The TCR-sequenced set comprised around 32 samples: around 20 Ad26.COV2.S vaccine recipients, 5 placebo recipients and 8 SARS-CoV-2 convalescent individuals. Participants in the trial were split at random into five groups of five each, receiving low-dose or high-dose Ad26.COV2.S once or twice, or else placebo on both occasions. Investigators did not know the trial group allocation while performing experiments and assessing outcomes. Overall study outcomes, separate from this receptor: Comparable non-spike TCR breadth was observed between vaccine and placebo recipients, consistent with only spike being contained in the vaccine. Spike-specific TCR breadth was higher in Ad26.COV2.S recipients than in placebo recipients (P = 0.0014). Comparing responses between vaccine doses or regimens was not something the study was powered to do. After vaccination, spike-specific CD8+ and CD4+ T cell responses were reported to show substantial breadth. The authors noted that the TCR breadth and depth analyses may have underestimated total T cell responses.

The germline V gene (reference sequence) gives CDR1 as LNHDA and CDR2 as SQIVND. Relative to germline, V is 1 base shorter and J is 2 bases shorter, with 9 bases between their ends. Measured from the cysteine to the phenylalanine, the CDR3 is 14 residues long. Only the CDR3 DNA stays, 42 bases, in frame from base 1. The immunoSEQ Assay was used to sequence TCRbeta CDR3 regions. After extraction, genomic DNA underwent amplification by bias-controlled multiplex PCR, followed by high-throughput sequencing. Processing in the source paper ran as follows. To quantify the absolute abundance of every unique TCRbeta CDR3 region, sequences were collapsed and filtered. T cell fraction was estimated by normalization of TCRbeta template counts to usable DNA, with usable DNA being measured through amplification of reference genes present in all nucleated cells. Repertoire TCRs were annotated as SARS-CoV-2-specific by exact matching of V gene, CDR3 amino acid sequence and J gene to a known reactive TCR set. The reference SARS-CoV-2 TCR set was derived from MIRA and filtered for enrichment in COVID-19-positive ImmuneCODE repertoires, a step that removed public or cross-reactive TCRs. Using the MIRA antigens, annotated TCRs were further analysed by specific ORF or by position within an ORF. Breadth was defined as the number of annotated unique rearrangements divided by the total number of unique productive rearrangements, and depth was defined as the summed frequency of the annotated unique rearrangements. Group comparisons of TCR breadth used two-sided Wilcoxon rank-sum tests. TCRdb took this table from immuneACCESS and kept in-frame rearrangements with V and J called. Such tables lack part of the clones; where checked against another copy, unresolved V genes explain under half of the gap, and the rest is unexplained. That table furnishes V, J and clone size, whereas the DNA furnished D and trimming. In all, the sample holds some 410,000 clones, and 92% of those were seen once. The top ten hold more than 1.5% of the sample.

Sample treatment or condition, as interpreted from the label and publication: roughly 19 received Ad26.COV2.S at low or high dose, single or two shots; 5 received placebo; per-sample allocation not given. Repertoires of vaccine and placebo recipients were sequenced from samples taken on day 63 after the first injection. Cohort 1b enrolled 20 to 30 adults aged 18-55 years at a single site in Boston, USA, between 29 July and 7 August 2020. Ad26.COV2.S consisted of a replication-incompetent adenovirus type 26 vector by which a prefusion-stabilized SARS-CoV-2 spike protein from the original Wuhan strain was expressed.

The chain was built from TRBV19 and TRBJ2-7, with the D gene not clear enough to name. The sequences come from peripheral blood, collected in a trial of Ad26.COV2.S vaccine versus placebo. This TCR derives from a person aged 18-65 years who received the Ad26.COV2.S COVID-19 vaccine or a placebo. The nucleotides are TGTGCCAGTAGTATAGTGGGCAGAACCTACGAGCAGTACTTC. The resulting protein is CASSIVGRTYEQYF.